This entry is about one T cell receptor beta chain. This sample stems from a study of CD8 T cells in Susac syndrome. Reverse transcription of 0.5 to 1 ug RNA was performed with random hexamers. Amplification of the TCR beta CDR3 was carried out by immunoSEQ multiplex PCR, which spanned a total of 54 Vbeta and 13 Jbeta segments. TCRdb re-called the immunoSEQ multiplex PCR reads through MiXCR, storing one row per CDR3 protein. The data show under 200,000 distinct CDR3 sequences, 90% to 95% seen once. The CDR3 is 17 amino acids. After removal of 0 bases from V and 1 base from J, the junction contained 6 bases not matched to a gene. Germline V CDR1 and CDR2: DFQATT, SNEGSKA (reference sequence). Sequencing of TCR beta covered CD8+ and CD4+ T cells obtained from blood.

This TCR was recovered from a human donor in good health. Sequenced input: CD4+ T cells from PBMCs. The chain links TRBV20-1 to TRBJ2-3; 11 nucleotides align to TRBD2. CDR3 region: CSARDPLTSGGTDTQYF. In DNA, the CDR3 is TGCAGTGCTAGAGATCCTCTGACTAGCGGGGGCACAGATACGCAGTATTTT.